What follows are 13 T cell receptor beta chains derived from one specimen sequenced in a study of blood T cell repertoires in COVID-19. Here immunoSEQ multiplex PCR was the method, and the copy in TCRdb shows in-frame clones only, minus some. The top ten hold 9.5% to 15% of the sample, which has 80,000 to 95,000 clones, approximately 85% seen once. Sequences were obtained from peripheral blood. Every receptor here comes from a human donor in a cohort sampled during active COVID-19.

The chain is built from TRBV6-2 or TRBV6-3 and TRBJ2-7; 7 bases agree with TRBD1. The germline V gene encodes CDR1 MNHEY and CDR2 SVGEGT. The CDR3 totals 16 residues. V was pared by 2 bases and J by 3 bases, with 10 bases of the junction left unmatched. The DNA for the CDR3 is TGTGCCAGCAGTTACGGGTCTACAGGGGCCTACTACGAGCAGTACTTC. Its protein is CASSYGSTGAYYEQYF.

V is TRBV7-2 and J is TRBJ2-7; weak D call: TRBD2 (7 bases). The CDR3 sequence is 14 residues long. Trimming pared 0 bases from V and 7 bases from J, leaving 13 bases between. Germline assignment: CDR1 SGHTA and CDR2 FQGNSA. The CDR3 nucleotides are TGTGCCAGCAGCTTAGCGGGGGGGCCTAGGGAGCAGTACTTC. Protein sequence: CASSLAGGPREQYF.

The chain joins TRBV9 to TRBJ1-1; 8 bases align to TRBD1. V lost 5 bases to trimming and J lost 5 bases; unmatched junction nucleotides: 5. Germline CDR1 is SGDLS and CDR2 is YYNGEE. The CDR3 length is 13 residues. CDR3 in amino acids: CASSPTGGTEAFF. As DNA, the CDR3 is TGTGCCAGCAGTCCAACAGGGGGTACTGAAGCTTTCTTT. Full variable domain (missing parts from reference TRBV9 and TRBJ1-1): DSGVTQTPKHLITATGQRVTLRCSPRSGDLSVYWYQQSLDQGLQFLIQYYNGEERAKGNILERFSAQQFPDLHSELNLSSLELGDSALYFCASSPTGGTEAFFGQGTRLTVV.

This sequence joins TRBV7-6 and TRBJ2-7; TRBD2 is a possible D gene (6 bases). With 4 bases removed from V and 0 bases from J, the gap between germline ends came to 16 bases. This CDR3 has 16 residues. Germline assignment: CDR1 SGHVS and CDR2 FNYEAQ. Here the CDR3 reads CASSSLRDSYSYEQYF. CDR3 DNA: TGTGCCAGCAGCTCGCTCCGGGACTCATACTCCTACGAGCAGTACTTC.

The rearrangement joins TRBV7-9 to TRBJ2-5, with no clear D. The CDR3 loop spans 15 amino acids. Per the germline V gene, CDR1 is SEHNR and CDR2 is FQNEAQ (reference sequence). Trimming left V 1 base short and J 3 bases short, with 12 bases between. The CDR3 DNA reads as TGTGCCAGCAGCTTAGGGGCCCTTGTAGAAGAGACCCAGTACTTC. Protein: CASSLGALVEETQYF. Using reference TRBV7-9 and TRBJ2-5 for the parts outside the CDR3, the full variable domain is DTGVSQNPRHKITKRGQNVTFRCDPISEHNRLYWYRQTLGQGPEFLTYFQNEAQLEKSRLLSDRFSAERPKGSFSTLEIQRTEQGDSAMYLCASSLGALVEETQYFGPGTRLLVL.

The chain employs TRBV14 and TRBJ1-2, with D possibly matching TRBD1 (5 bases). The V end lost 4 bases, the J end lost 0 bases, and 12 bases lay between the germline ends. Germline V lookup: CDR1 SGHDN, CDR2 FVKESK. The CDR3 spans 15 residues. The CDR3 reads CASSPLGGANYGYTF. CDR3 sequence (DNA): TGTGCCAGCAGCCCCCTCGGAGGGGCTAACTATGGCTACACCTTC.

The genes are TRBV27 and TRBJ2-1; TRBD2 aligns across 7 bases. Germline-derived CDR1 and CDR2 are MNHEY and SMNVEV (reference sequence). J was trimmed by 9 bases and V by 2 bases; bases with no gene match: 10. There are 15 residues in the CDR3. CDR3 loop: CASSLRSGGLSEQFF. In DNA form, the CDR3 reads TGTGCCAGCAGTTTAAGGTCGGGGGGACTTAGTGAGCAGTTCTTC.

This clone is a singleton in its sample. V usage is TRBV9 and J usage is TRBJ2-5, with 10 nucleotides matching TRBD1. Trimming removed 3 bases from V and 5 bases from J; junction bases left unmatched: 10. Germline assignment: CDR1 SGDLS and CDR2 YYNGEE. The CDR3 loop spans 16 amino acids. The DNA for the CDR3 is TGTGCCAGCAGCGCCCTGGGACAGGGGCGCGGGGAGACCCAGTACTTC. It is translated as CASSALGQGRGETQYF.

The chain joins TRBV21-1 to TRBJ2-7; the DNA was not used to check the table's D call, TRBD2. TRBV21-1 represents a pseudogene. This CDR3 region has 18 residues. The CDR3 reads CASSKFGGTSGRAHEQYF. The CDR3 DNA reads as TGTGCCAGCAGCAAATTCGGCGGAACTAGCGGGAGGGCCCACGAGCAGTACTTC.

V usage is TRBV12-3 or TRBV12-4 and J usage is TRBJ2-5; TRBD2 is a possible D gene (5 bases). The V end was cut by 2 bases, the J end by 5 bases, with 9 bases between. The CDR3 runs to 13 residues. CDR3 amino acids: CASSLRRGETQYF. CDR3 coding DNA: TGTGCCAGCAGTTTACGGCGCGGGGAGACCCAGTACTTC.

The chain links TRBV25-1 to TRBJ2-3, with D possibly matching TRBD1 (6 bases). Looked up from germline, CDR1 is MGHDK and CDR2 is SYGVNS. V was trimmed by 4 bases and J by 1 base, leaving 6 bases between them. The CDR3 is made up of 13 amino acids. Here the CDR3 DNA reads TGTGCCAGCAGTGGGACAGGCACAGATACGCAGTATTTT. As protein: CASSGTGTDTQYF.

The J gene is TRBJ2-7, the V gene TRBV28; D remains ambiguous. CDR1 and CDR2 (germline): MDHEN, SYDVKM. V was cut by 7 bases and J by 2 bases, with 15 bases left in between. This CDR3 is 14 amino acids long. CDR3 DNA sequence: TGTGCCAGCACCCCCCCGATGAGTACCTACGAGCAGTACTTC. Protein product: CASTPPMSTYEQYF.

The chain couples TRBV6-5 to TRBJ2-7, with 11 positions matching TRBD2. With V trimmed by 5 bases and J by 0 bases, 3 bases remained unmatched. Looked up from germline, CDR1 is MNHEY and CDR2 is SVGAGI. This CDR3 spans 15 amino acids. The CDR3 sequence: CASSRTSGSSYEQYF. CDR3 coding DNA: TGTGCCAGCAGTCGTACTAGCGGGAGCTCCTACGAGCAGTACTTC.